What follows are 32 T cell receptor beta chains derived from one specimen sequenced in a study of T cells in Graves' hyperthyroidism and ophthalmopathy. TCR beta CDR3 sequences were amplified from RNA transcripts. Initially, a first-round RT-PCR of the TCR CDR3 employed the HTBI primer set. TCRdb used MiXCR to reprocess the multiplex PCR reads, holding one entry per CDR3 protein. This table holds 370,000 or so distinct CDR3 sequences, more than 20% found once. The sample taken for sequencing was blood. The receptors originated from a middle-aged man with Graves' hyperthyroidism.

The chain links TRBV29-1 to TRBJ1-3, with a possible D match to TRBD1 (5 bases). CDR1 is SQVTM and CDR2 is ANQGSEA in the germline V gene. V was pared by 6 bases and J by 3 bases, with 12 bases between. The CDR3 extends over 13 amino acids. This CDR3 reads CSVVTGGGNTIYF. The CDR3 DNA is TGCAGCGTCGTTACCGGGGGTGGAAACACCATATATTTT.

The chain carries TRBV12-5 and TRBJ2-1; the D gene is possibly TRBD1 (6 bases). The CDR3 extends over 15 amino acids. Germline CDR1 LGHNT, CDR2 FRNRAP. The germline V and J ends were trimmed by 5 bases and 2 bases, with 13 bases remaining between them. The DNA for the CDR3 is TGTGCTAGTGGTAATCCCTACAGGGCCTACAATGAGCAGTTCTTC. It is translated as CASGNPYRAYNEQFF.

This clonotype has at least ten counts. CDR3 protein: CASSEDSTGELFF. CDR3 DNA sequence: TGTGCCAGCAGTGAAGATTCCACCGGGGAGCTGTTTTTT. This chain uses TRBV2 with TRBJ2-2; the D is unclear. Trimming removed 1 base at V and 4 bases at J, with 4 bases between. Germline V lookup: CDR1 SNHLY, CDR2 FYNNEI. The CDR3 sequence is 13 residues long. Full variable domain (outside the CDR3, taken from reference TRBV2 and TRBJ2-2): EPEVTQTPSHQVTQMGQEVILRCVPISNHLYFYWYRQILGQKVEFLVSFYNNEISEKSEIFDDQFSVERPDGSNFTLKIRSTKLEDSAMYFCASSEDSTGELFFGEGSRLTVL.

The V gene is TRBV13, the J gene TRBJ2-7, with TRBD1 matching over 7 bases. The CDR3 has 14 residues. Germline CDR1 PRHDT, CDR2 FYEKMQ (reference sequence). V lost 5 bases to trimming and J lost 0 bases; unmatched junction nucleotides: 4. The CDR3 DNA reads TGTGCCAGCAGCCAAAGACAGGGCTCCTACGAGCAGTACTTC. It codes for CASSQRQGSYEQYF.

Notes on this clonotype: One end of the junction fails to match germline, which may point to a read error. The V call is TRBV6-1, the J call TRBJ1-1; D is unclear. Germline CDR1 and CDR2: MNHNS and SASEGT. The CDR3 loop spans 13 amino acids. CDR3 region: CASSEDTDTEAFF. CDR3 DNA: TGTGCCAGCAGCGAAGACACAGACACTGAAGCTTTCTTT.

The sample holds many counts of this clonotype. The gene calls are TRBV2 and TRBJ1-5, with D unclear. This CDR3 is 13 amino acids long. Trimming took off 2 bases at V and 4 bases at J, with 6 bases between the two ends. Germline V gives CDR1 SNHLY, CDR2 FYNNEI. The CDR3 sequence: CASSERPNQPQHF. CDR3 DNA: TGTGCCAGCAGTGAACGGCCGAATCAGCCCCAGCATTTT.

This clonotype showed up many times. The V and J genes are TRBV27 and TRBJ2-5, with D hard to call. Trimming left V 5 bases short and J 0 bases short, with 7 bases between. The germline V gene encodes CDR1 MNHEY and CDR2 SMNVEV (reference sequence). The CDR3 consists of 13 residues. In DNA form, the CDR3 reads TGTGCCAGCAGTCACCCCCACCAAGAGACCCAGTACTTC. As protein: CASSHPHQETQYF.

There are a few counts of this clonotype. This chain joins TRBV20-1 and TRBJ2-1, with D possibly being TRBD1 or TRBD2 (5 bases each). CDR3 length: 15 residues. V was cut by 1 base and J by 0 bases, with 10 bases left in between. Looked up from germline, CDR1 is DFQATT and CDR2 is SNEGSKA (reference sequence). The CDR3 DNA reads as TGCAGTGCTAGAGGGGGGAGCCGCTCCTACAATGAGCAGTTCTTC. It translates to CSARGGSRSYNEQFF.

V usage is TRBV5-1 and J usage is TRBJ2-1, with TRBD2 identical over 7 bases. Germline-derived CDR1 and CDR2 are SGHRS and YFSETQ. The CDR3 is 15 residues long. The trim removed 4 bases at V and 4 bases at J, leaving 8 bases unmatched. CDR3 bases: TGCGCCAGCAGCCCTGAGCGGGGAACATACAATGAGCAGTTCTTC. This codes for CASSPERGTYNEQFF.

There are a few counts of this clonotype. The chain recombines TRBV30 with TRBJ1-3; TRBD1 matches 7 bases. The V and J ends lost 5 bases and 4 bases, in that order; junction bases with no gene match: 11. The germline gives CDR1 GTSNPN, CDR2 SVGIG (reference sequence). This CDR3 spans 15 amino acids. The CDR3 sequence is CAWATGAGRGNTIYF. CDR3 nucleotide sequence: TGTGCCTGGGCAACAGGGGCAGGAAGAGGAAACACCATATATTTT.

This clonotype came up a few times. V gene TRBV30 combines with J gene TRBJ1-3; D may be TRBD1 (5 bases). The CDR3 spans 14 residues. Germline V CDR1 and CDR2: GTSNPN, SVGIG (reference sequence). V was cut by 8 bases and J by 4 bases, with 18 bases left in between. In DNA form, the CDR3 reads TGTGCCGTGACCGGGACGCCGGGGGGAAACACCATATATTTT. This codes for CAVTGTPGGNTIYF. The full variable domain, in which reference TRBV30 and TRBJ1-3 provide the parts outside the CDR3, is SQTIHQWPATLVQPVGSPLSLECTVEGTSNPNLYWYRQAAGRGLQLLFYSVGIGQISSEVPQNLSASRPQDRQFILSSKKLLLSDSGFYLCAVTGTPGGNTIYFGEGSWLTVV.

The chain employs TRBV7-8 and TRBJ2-5, with D possibly matching TRBD2 (6 bases). The V end lost 1 base, the J end lost 5 bases, and 11 bases lay between the germline ends. CDR1 and CDR2 from the germline V gene are SGHVS and FQNEAQ. CDR3 length: 14 amino acids. The CDR3 coding sequence is TGTGCCAGCAGCTTAGTTCCGGGAGCTGAGACCCAGTACTTC. Its translation is CASSLVPGAETQYF.

The chain is built from TRBV29-1 and TRBJ2-5; TRBD2 agrees at 8 bases. The germline CDR1 and CDR2 sequences are SQVTM and ANQGSEA. CDR3 length: 13 amino acids. Trimming at V came to 4 bases and at J to 9 bases, leaving 10 bases not matched to a gene. The CDR3 sequence is CSVALAGGGAQYF. Written as DNA, the CDR3 is TGCAGCGTTGCACTGGCGGGAGGAGGAGCCCAGTACTTC. The whole variable domain, remainder taken from reference TRBV29-1 and TRBJ2-5, is SAVISQKPSRDICQRGTSLTIQCQVDSQVTMMFWYRQQPGQSLTLIATANQGSEATYESGFVIDKFPISRPNLTFSTLTVSNMSPEDSSIYLCSVALAGGGAQYFGPGTRLLVL.

There are many counts of this clonotype. The gene calls are TRBV28 and TRBJ2-3, with D hard to call. V shed 7 bases and J shed 6 bases, with 14 bases lying between them. Germline values: CDR1 MDHEN, CDR2 SYDVKM. There are 13 residues in the CDR3. In DNA form, the CDR3 reads TGTGCCAGCACCCTGCGCGTGTCGGATACGCAGTATTTT. Translated: CASTLRVSDTQYF.

This clonotype was picked up a small number of times. This rearrangement joins TRBV20-1 to TRBJ2-5; D not resolved. Germline V gives CDR1 DFQATT, CDR2 SNEGSKA (reference sequence). The CDR3 has 12 amino acids. Trimming stripped 5 bases from V and 5 bases from J, with 12 bases between. CDR3 in DNA: TGCAGTGCTGACTGGGTACAGGAGACCCAGTACTTC. Protein sequence: CSADWVQETQYF.

This clonotype came up a few times. The chain couples TRBV6-1 to TRBJ1-1; possible D gene TRBD1, 5 bases. CDR3 size: 14 residues. CDR1 and CDR2 (germline): MNHNS, SASEGT. The V end was cut by 6 bases, the J end by 2 bases, with 13 bases between. CDR3 nucleotides: TGTGCCAGCAGCCGAAAGACAGACAACACTGAAGCTTTCTTT. Its translation is CASSRKTDNTEAFF.

Regarding this clonotype: The junction and the germline gene differ at one end; a read error may be behind it. The chain links TRBV12-5 to TRBJ2-3; 8 bases are a match to TRBD2. The CDR3 sequence is 16 residues long. Germline-derived CDR1 and CDR2 are LGHNT and FRNRAP. CDR3: CAGGLSPGGARDTQYF. As DNA, the CDR3 is TGTGCTGGTGGTTTGTCACCCGGGGGGGCAAGAGATACGCAGTATTTT.

The chain joins TRBV7-9 to TRBJ2-3; 10 bases align to TRBD2. The CDR3 loop spans 18 amino acids. Germline V gene lookup returns CDR1 SEHNR and CDR2 FQNEAQ (reference sequence). The ends lost 4 bases at V and 5 bases at J; junction bases unmatched: 15. For the CDR3, the DNA is TGTGCCAGCAGCTCCCCCCGGCCGGCTAGCGGGAGTCAAGATACGCAGTATTTT. Protein product: CASSSPRPASGSQDTQYF.

The chain employs TRBV5-1 and TRBJ2-7; D is undetermined. CDR1 is SGHRS, CDR2 YFSETQ, per germline. V was trimmed by 4 bases and J by 3 bases, leaving 14 bases between them. CDR3 length: 14 amino acids. For the CDR3, the DNA is TGCGCCAGCAGCCAAGAGTATAGTCTCTACGAGCAGTACTTC. It is translated as CASSQEYSLYEQYF. The full variable domain, rest sourced from reference TRBV5-1 and TRBJ2-7, is KAGVTQTPRYLIKTRGQQVTLSCSPISGHRSVSWYQQTPGQGLQFLFEYFSETQRNKGNFPGRFSGRQFSNSRSEMNVSTLELGDSALYLCASSQEYSLYEQYFGPGTRLTVT.

V and J are TRBV7-2 and TRBJ1-5; D is perhaps TRBD1 (5 bases). This CDR3 is built from 15 residues. CDR1 SGHTA and CDR2 FQGNSA come from the germline V gene. V was pared by 8 bases and J by 3 bases, with 17 bases between. CDR3 nucleotide sequence: TGTGCCAGCTCCATCCAGGGAGATATCAATCAGCCCCAGCATTTT. It encodes CASSIQGDINQPQHF.

V and J are TRBV28 and TRBJ2-7; D might be TRBD1 or TRBD2, each matching 6 bases. CDR3 length equals 15 residues. V was cut by 3 bases and J by 2 bases, with 14 bases left in between. CDR1 is MDHEN, CDR2 SYDVKM, per germline. CDR3 bases: TGTGCCAGCAGTTTTTCCGGGGGCCAAGCCTACGAGCAGTACTTC. It yields the protein CASSFSGGQAYEQYF.

This chain uses TRBV28 with TRBJ2-1; no clear D gene. Germline V gene sequence: CDR1 MDHEN, CDR2 SYDVKM. This CDR3 is built from 19 residues. V was pared by 4 bases and J by 1 base, with 23 bases between. CDR3 residues: CASSSPSSTVWGSYNEQFF. The CDR3 DNA reads as TGTGCCAGCAGTTCTCCCTCCAGCACCGTTTGGGGATCCTACAATGAGCAGTTCTTC.

This clonotype was detected a few times. Written as DNA, the CDR3 is TGTGCCAGCAGCCCCCAGTCCCCGAACTATGGCTACACCTTC. Its translation is CASSPQSPNYGYTF. The chain links TRBV7-8 to TRBJ1-2; D ambiguous. This CDR3 is 14 amino acids long. The germline V gene has CDR1 SGHVS and CDR2 FQNEAQ. The germline V and J ends were trimmed by 5 bases and 2 bases, with 12 bases remaining between them. The full variable domain, in which reference TRBV7-8 and TRBJ1-2 provide the parts outside the CDR3, is GAGVSQSPRYKVAKRGQDVALRCDPISGHVSLFWYQQALGQGPEFLTYFQNEAQLDKSGLPSDRFFAERPEGSVSTLKIQRTQQEDSAVYLCASSPQSPNYGYTFGSGTRLTVV.

This clonotype has ten or more counts. The chain is built from TRBV12-3 or TRBV12-4 and TRBJ1-1, with D maybe TRBD1 (5 bases). Trimming cost V 8 bases and J 0 bases, with 16 bases left between them. This CDR3 is built from 15 residues. CDR3 DNA sequence: TGTGCCAGCCATGCACGGGGGAAGGTGAACACTGAAGCTTTCTTT. Its translation is CASHARGKVNTEAFF.

V is TRBV20-1 and J is TRBJ2-3, with D unclear. The CDR3 runs 13 residues. Germline V CDR1 and CDR2: DFQATT, SNEGSKA (reference sequence). V lost 8 bases and J lost 0, with 12 bases in between. The CDR3 protein is CSSTQTSTDTQYF. Written as DNA, the CDR3 is TGCAGTTCTACGCAGACTAGCACAGATACGCAGTATTTT.

This clonotype appeared a few times. The rearrangement uses TRBV20-1 and TRBJ2-3, with D possibly matching TRBD2 (5 bases). V gave up 6 bases and J gave up 0 bases, with 16 bases separating them. The CDR3 consists of 15 residues. Germline-derived CDR1 and CDR2 are DFQATT and SNEGSKA (reference sequence). CDR3 sequence reads: CSALWRVSSTDTQYF. The DNA of the CDR3 is TGCAGTGCCCTCTGGCGGGTCTCTAGCACAGATACGCAGTATTTT.

The V gene is TRBV6-2 or TRBV6-3, the J gene TRBJ1-5; D remains unclear. The CDR3 is made up of 13 amino acids. The ends were cut back, 3 bases at V and 4 bases at J, with 7 bases in the middle. Germline V gene lookup returns CDR1 MNHEY and CDR2 SVGEGT. The CDR3 nucleotides read TGTGCCAGCAGTTATGGCCTTAATCAGCCCCAGCATTTT. It is translated as CASSYGLNQPQHF.

This clonotype has ten or more counts. The chain couples TRBV27 to TRBJ2-3; 12 positions agree with TRBD2. Trimming took 5 bases from V and 9 from J; bases not matched to a gene: 3. This CDR3 contains 13 residues. Germline V gene sequence: CDR1 MNHEY, CDR2 SMNVEV (reference sequence). The CDR3 region has the DNA TGTGCCAGCAGTGCCGGGACTAGCGGGACGCAGTATTTT. This translates into CASSAGTSGTQYF.

This chain links TRBV18 with TRBJ1-3; maybe TRBD1 (5 bases). Germline lookup yields CDR1 KGHSH and CDR2 LQKENI. The CDR3 consists of 15 residues. The V and J ends lost 5 bases and 0 bases respectively, with 11 bases between them. The CDR3, as DNA: TGTGCCAGCTCAGTTAGGGGCGACTCTGGAAACACCATATATTTT. Protein product: CASSVRGDSGNTIYF.

This clonotype was detected only a few times. The chain has TRBV19 and TRBJ2-7; weak D call: TRBD2 (5 bases). The CDR3 runs to 13 residues. Trimming cost V 3 bases and J 2 bases, with 8 bases left between them. Per germline, CDR1 LNHDA and CDR2 SQIVND (reference sequence). The CDR3 reads CASSMSGAYEQYF. The CDR3 DNA follows: TGTGCCAGTAGTATGAGCGGAGCCTACGAGCAGTACTTC.

The chain's CDR3 is CASFDRWGYTF. CDR3 bases: TGTGCCAGCTTTGACAGGTGGGGCTACACCTTC. The V gene is TRBV6-2 or TRBV6-3, the J gene TRBJ1-2; weak D call: TRBD1 (6 bases). The V gene lost 8 bases and the J gene lost 8 bases, with 12 bases spanning the gap. From germline, CDR1 is MNHEY and CDR2 SVGEGT. CDR3 size: 11 residues.

This clonotype was observed a few times. CDR3 sequence: CASSPWGAQETQYF. The DNA for the CDR3 is TGTGCCAGCAGCCCCTGGGGGGCCCAAGAGACCCAGTACTTC. The chain is built from TRBV7-6 and TRBJ2-5, with D perhaps given as TRBD1 or TRBD2 (6 bases each). Germline CDR1 reads SGHVS; CDR2 reads FNYEAQ. The CDR3 is 14 amino acids. V lost 5 bases to trimming and J lost 1 base, with 11 bases between them.